The 28 T cell receptor beta chains below all came from one sample that was sequenced in a study of blood T cell repertoires in COVID-19 (dated by TCRdb to the early 2020s). The library was generated by the immunoSEQ multiplex PCR assay. This immuneACCESS table, as held by TCRdb, lists in-frame sequences with V and J called but not all clones. Of the missing ones, under half trace to an unresolved V gene in checked studies; the others have no known cause. The sample table lists around 220,000 clones, roughly 84% of them with a count of one. About 7% of the sample is taken by the ten largest. The sequencing input was PBMCs or T cells enriched from blood (not recorded which). These TCRs come from a woman between 40 and 50 years old who had recovered from COVID-19.

This chain uses TRBV18 with TRBJ2-4, with D perhaps TRBD2 (5 bases). The CDR3 loop spans 15 amino acids. The V end was cut by 3 bases, the J end by 1 base, with 10 bases between. Germline values: CDR1 KGHSH, CDR2 LQKENI. CDR3 in amino acids: CASSPGREAKNIQYF. CDR3 DNA: TGTGCCAGCTCACCGGGAAGGGAGGCCAAAAACATTCAGTACTTC.

The J gene is TRBJ2-7, the V gene TRBV2; D might be TRBD1 (6 bases). CDR1 and CDR2 from the germline V gene are SNHLY and FYNNEI. The CDR3 covers 12 residues. The V end was cut by 4 bases, the J end by 5 bases, with 9 bases between. The CDR3 is CASSANRDEQYV. CDR3 coding DNA: TGTGCCAGCAGTGCGAACAGGGACGAGCAGTACGTC.

The rearrangement joins TRBV24-1 to TRBJ2-5, with TRBD1 identical over 7 bases. Germline CDR1 is KGHDR and CDR2 is SFDVKD. The ends lost 3 bases at V and 2 bases at J; junction bases unmatched: 14. The CDR3 loop spans 18 amino acids. The CDR3 reads CATSDAQDRAGSQETQYF. In DNA, the CDR3 is TGTGCCACCAGTGATGCTCAAGACAGGGCAGGTTCTCAAGAGACCCAGTACTTC.

This clone was detected only a few times. This chain uses TRBV30 with TRBJ1-2; TRBD1 matches at 8 bases. CDR1 and CDR2 (germline): GTSNPN, SVGIG (reference sequence). There are 11 residues in the CDR3. CDR3 coding DNA: TGTGCTTCGGACAGGGACTATGGCTACACCTTC. Translated, it gives CASDRDYGYTF.

V gene TRBV2 combines with J gene TRBJ2-1, with D possibly matching TRBD2 (6 bases). The CDR3 is 11 amino acids. CDR1 and CDR2 from the germline V gene are SNHLY and FYNNEI. V lost 7 bases and J 10 bases, leaving 11 bases between the germline ends. CDR3 sequence (DNA): TGTGCCAGCACCGGGGCGGGAGAGCAGTTCTTC. Translation gives CASTGAGEQFF.

This clone occurred a few times. The J gene is TRBJ1-4, the V gene TRBV18; D might be TRBD1 (5 bases). Trimming removed 5 bases from V and 4 bases from J, with 20 bases in between. This CDR3 contains 17 residues. Germline-derived CDR1 and CDR2 are KGHSH and LQKENI. DNA for the CDR3: TGTGCCAGCTCATTTAGAATCCAGGGAAGAGATAATGAAAAACTGTTTTTT. This codes for CASSFRIQGRDNEKLFF.

CDR3 sequence (DNA): TGTGCCAGCAGCCTTGGCCGGGACAGGGTTAAAGAGACCCAGTACTTC. Translating it yields CASSLGRDRVKETQYF. This chain uses TRBV3-1 (or the pseudogene TRBV3-2) with TRBJ2-5; 9 nucleotides line up with TRBD1. The trim removed 4 bases at V and 3 bases at J, leaving 9 bases unmatched. Germline V CDR1 and CDR2: LGHDT, YNNKEL (reference sequence). The CDR3 contains 16 residues.

This clone was counted once. The chain uses TRBV21-1 and TRBJ1-5. TRBV21-1 is tagged as a pseudogene. The CDR3 has 17 residues. CDR3 DNA: TGTGCCAGCAGCAAAAGTCTCGGTGCTATAGCAGCTCAGCCCCAGCATTTT. Translating gives CASSKSLGAIAAQPQHF.

This clone was observed a handful of times. The chain uses TRBV6-6 and TRBJ2-2; perhaps TRBD2 as D (5 bases). The CDR3 covers 17 residues. The V gene's germline CDR1 is MNHNY and CDR2 SVGAGI (reference sequence). The V gene lost 6 bases and the J gene lost 0 bases, with 17 bases spanning the gap. Written as DNA, the CDR3 is TGTGCCAGCAGCCGACCTCGGGGAACACCGAACACCGGGGAGCTGTTTTTT. Residues: CASSRPRGTPNTGELFF.

The V call is TRBV4-1, the J call TRBJ1-2; D remains ambiguous. V was clipped by 0 bases and J by 7 bases, with 15 bases between them. CDR1 is MGHRA, CDR2 YSYEKL, per germline. The CDR3 totals 15 residues. CDR3 in DNA: TGCGCCAGCAGCCAAGATTCAGGTTTCCAACTTGGCTACACCTTC. Amino acid sequence: CASSQDSGFQLGYTF.

To note about this clone: Different DNA sequences within this sample yield the same CDR3. This rearrangement joins TRBV7-2 to TRBJ1-2; the match to TRBD1 covers 8 bases. The CDR3 covers 14 residues. Trimming removed 5 bases from V and 1 base from J; junction bases left unmatched: 3. Germline assignment: CDR1 SGHTA and CDR2 FQGNSA. CDR3 sequence: CASSLDRGNYGYTF. The CDR3 DNA reads TGTGCCAGCAGCCTCGACAGGGGTAACTATGGCTACACCTTC.

V is TRBV6-5 and J is TRBJ2-3; TRBD2 aligns across 8 bases. The germline V gene encodes CDR1 MNHEY and CDR2 SVGAGI. After removal of 2 bases from V and 5 bases from J, the junction contained 6 bases not matched to a gene. The CDR3 extends over 15 amino acids. The CDR3 sequence is CASSYKVRGGDTQYF. The CDR3, as DNA: TGTGCCAGCAGTTACAAGGTCCGGGGGGGAGATACGCAGTATTTT.

The rearrangement joins TRBV30 to TRBJ2-2; D possibly corresponds to TRBD2 (6 bases). The length of the CDR3 is 15 residues. Germline V CDR1 and CDR2: GTSNPN, SVGIG (reference sequence). V gave up 0 bases and J gave up 5 bases, with 13 bases separating them. CDR3: CAWSVGGAGTGELFF. The DNA for the CDR3 is TGTGCCTGGAGTGTCGGTGGGGCGGGGACCGGGGAGCTGTTTTTT. Full variable domain (outside the CDR3, taken from reference TRBV30 and TRBJ2-2): SQTIHQWPATLVQPVGSPLSLECTVEGTSNPNLYWYRQAAGRGLQLLFYSVGIGQISSEVPQNLSASRPQDRQFILSSKKLLLSDSGFYLCAWSVGGAGTGELFFGEGSRLTVL.

The chain couples TRBV5-1 to TRBJ2-3; 7 bases agree with TRBD1. This CDR3 spans 13 amino acids. The junction had 5 bases not matched to a gene; V was cut back by 0 bases and J by 10 bases. CDR1 and CDR2 (germline): SGHRS, YFSETQ. CDR3 sequence reads: CASSLDTGDPQYF. CDR3 nucleotides: TGCGCCAGCAGCTTGGACACAGGGGATCCGCAGTATTTT.

The V gene is TRBV7-9, the J gene TRBJ2-1, with TRBD2 as a possible D gene (5 bases). Germline V CDR1 and CDR2: SEHNR, FQNEAQ (reference sequence). Trimming left V 1 base short and J 2 bases short, with 15 bases between. The CDR3 has 17 amino acids. In DNA form, the CDR3 reads TGTGCCAGCAGCTTAGTATTAGGCGGAGGCACCTACAATGAGCAGTTCTTC. It is translated as CASSLVLGGGTYNEQFF. Variable domain in full (rest from reference TRBV7-9 and TRBJ2-1): DTGVSQNPRHKITKRGQNVTFRCDPISEHNRLYWYRQTLGQGPEFLTYFQNEAQLEKSRLLSDRFSAERPKGSFSTLEIQRTEQGDSAMYLCASSLVLGGGTYNEQFFGPGTRLTVL.

This clone has only one observation. J is TRBJ2-5 and V is TRBV23-1; TRBD2 matches at 7 bases. TRBV23-1 belongs to the ORF category, with a function that is uncertain. The CDR3 covers 12 residues. Trimming cost V 9 bases and J 5 bases; bases outside gene matches: 6. The CDR3 DNA is TGCGCCAGACAGGACGGGAGGGAGACCCAGTACTTC. Its translation is CARQDGRETQYF.

This CDR3 reads CASSLPPRLAGGKNEQFF. As DNA, the CDR3 is TGTGCCAGCAGCTTACCCCCAAGGCTAGCGGGAGGTAAAAATGAGCAGTTCTTC. The genes are TRBV7-9 and TRBJ2-1, with 11 bases lining up with TRBD2. Germline trimming cut 2 bases from V and 7 bases from J; bases unmatched to any gene: 13. Germline CDR1 is SEHNR and CDR2 is FQNEAQ (reference sequence). The CDR3 totals 18 residues.

This clone was detected only once. The V call is TRBV10-3, the J call TRBJ1-2; the D gene is possibly TRBD1 (5 bases). Deletions cut 6 bases from V and 7 bases from J, with 18 bases between. Per the germline V gene, CDR1 is ENHRY and CDR2 is SYGVKD. This CDR3 is 14 amino acids long. CDR3 residues: CAISGGLGRVGYTF. The CDR3 region has the DNA TGTGCCATCAGCGGGGGGTTGGGCCGGGTTGGCTACACCTTC.

The chain links TRBV10-3 to TRBJ1-1, with a possible D match to TRBD1 (6 bases). The germline V gene has CDR1 ENHRY and CDR2 SYGVKD. The CDR3 covers 14 residues. V was trimmed by 6 bases and J by 5 bases, leaving 16 bases between them. CDR3 protein: CAISTQAGETEAFF. For the CDR3, the DNA is TGTGCCATCAGCACCCAGGCAGGGGAAACTGAAGCTTTCTTT.

The chain combines TRBV25-1 with TRBJ2-7, with 7 bases matching TRBD1. V gave up 4 bases and J gave up 3 bases; unmatched junction bases: 6. This CDR3 is built from 14 residues. CDR1 and CDR2 (germline): MGHDK, SYGVNS. The chain's CDR3 is CASSGTGAYYEQYF. For the CDR3, the DNA is TGTGCCAGCAGTGGAACAGGGGCCTACTACGAGCAGTACTTC.

V and J are TRBV30 and TRBJ1-1; no firm D call. This CDR3 region has 13 residues. The germline CDR1 and CDR2 sequences are GTSNPN and SVGIG (reference sequence). Trimming took 2 bases from V and 4 from J, leaving 11 bases between them. The CDR3 protein is CAWSWGVLTEAFF. For the CDR3, the DNA is TGTGCCTGGAGTTGGGGAGTTCTCACTGAAGCTTTCTTT.

The chain carries TRBV3-1 (or the pseudogene TRBV3-2) and TRBJ2-3; D possibly corresponds to TRBD2 (5 bases). Between the trimmed V and J ends, which lost 3 bases and 1 base, there was a span of 11 bases. Germline CDR1 reads LGHDT; CDR2 reads YNNKEL (reference sequence). The CDR3 totals 15 residues. CDR3 in amino acids: CASSHRSGRTDTQYF. As DNA, the CDR3 is TGTGCCAGCAGCCACAGAAGCGGCCGCACAGATACGCAGTATTTT.

J is TRBJ1-1 and V is TRBV11-2; 7 nucleotides agree with TRBD1. The CDR3 sequence is 15 residues long. The V and J ends lost 3 bases and 1 base, in that order; junction bases with no gene match: 5. CDR1 SGHAT and CDR2 FQNNGV come from the germline V gene. CDR3 nucleotides: TGTGCCAGCAGCTTCTGGACAGGTAGGAACACTGAAGCTTTCTTT. As protein: CASSFWTGRNTEAFF. The variable domain in full, with the rest retrieved from reference TRBV11-2 and TRBJ1-1, is EAGVAQSPRYKIIEKRQSVAFWCNPISGHATLYWYQQILGQGPKLLIQFQNNGVVDDSQLPKDRFSAERLKGVDSTLKIQPAKLEDSAVYLCASSFWTGRNTEAFFGQGTRLTVV.

This clone has only a few counts. The rearrangement links TRBV28 to TRBJ1-1; D is undetermined. Trimming stripped 4 bases from V and 3 bases from J, with 12 bases between. Germline V lookup: CDR1 MDHEN, CDR2 SYDVKM. CDR3 length: 14 residues. The DNA for the CDR3 is TGTGCCAGCAGTTCCACCCCAGGTTACACTGAAGCTTTCTTT. Translation gives CASSSTPGYTEAFF.

V is TRBV2 and J is TRBJ2-3; D uncertain. Germline V lookup: CDR1 SNHLY, CDR2 FYNNEI. V gave up 7 bases and J gave up 5 bases, with 7 bases separating them. The CDR3 is 11 residues long. The CDR3 DNA is TGTGCCAGCAAGTTAGTAGATACGCAGTATTTT. It translates to CASKLVDTQYF.

V gene TRBV27 combines with J gene TRBJ1-4, with 10 bases lining up with TRBD1. Germline CDR1 MNHEY, CDR2 SMNVEV (reference sequence). V shed 6 bases, J shed 4 bases, and the junction held 14 bases outside the gene matches. This CDR3 region has 18 residues. CDR3 DNA: TGTGCCAGCAGCTTTGCCTTCAGACAGGGGGCTAGTAATGAAAAACTGTTTTTT. Its translation is CASSFAFRQGASNEKLFF.

The chain joins TRBV10-3 to TRBJ1-5, with 10 positions matching TRBD1. V lost 3 bases, J lost 2 bases, and 1 base stayed unmatched. The CDR3 spans 15 residues. From germline, CDR1 is ENHRY and CDR2 SYGVKD. CDR3 nucleotides: TGTGCCATCAGTGAAGGACAGGGGGGCAATCAGCCCCAGCATTTT. Translating it yields CAISEGQGGNQPQHF.

This sequence joins TRBV5-1 and TRBJ2-1; D is uncertain. The CDR3 consists of 14 residues. Trimming took 1 base from V and 8 from J, leaving 13 bases between them. The V gene's germline CDR1 is SGHRS and CDR2 YFSETQ. The CDR3 DNA reads TGCGCCAGCAGCTTGAGGAGCGCGATGGATGAGCAGTTCTTC. It codes for CASSLRSAMDEQFF.